This T cell receptor beta chain was profiled in a study of CXCR3-negative and CXCR3-positive naive CD8 T cells. About the research overall: Roughly 135 million TRB reads were obtained overall (about 1.5 +/- 0.3 million per library).

This CDR3 is built from 11 residues. Germline V gene lookup returns CDR1 SQVTM and CDR2 ANQGSEA. Study-level results: Diversity was high in both naive subsets and much lower in memory cells.

cDNA libraries for TRB were generated by 5' RACE incorporating UMI labels. From its re-call of the 5' RACE reads, TCRdb lists each CDR3 protein once, without DNA. The sample totals 45,000 or so distinct CDR3 sequences. Points on this clonotype: Its antigen remains unidentified.

The specimen was memory CD8+ T cells from blood. This sequence was found in a human donor in good health. Some clones in this sample may be carry-over from other donors' samples. J is TRBJ2-1 and V is TRBV29-1. The CDR3 spells CSVDRSNEQFF.